The 17 T cell receptor beta chains in this list originate from one sample, sequenced in a study of blood T cell repertoires in COVID-19. TCRdb keeps only in-frame clones here, not all; method: immunoSEQ multiplex PCR. This table has about 190,000 clones, around 84% appearing once. Sequencing was carried out using PBMCs or T cells enriched from blood (not recorded which). These receptors were obtained from a woman under 40 who had recovered from COVID-19.

Only one count was recorded for this clone. The rearrangement uses TRBV6-1 and TRBJ2-2; D remains ambiguous. V gave up 3 bases and J gave up 5 bases, with 4 bases separating them. The length of the CDR3 is 12 residues. Germline assignment: CDR1 MNHNS and CDR2 SASEGT. The CDR3 loop reads CASSDKTGELFF. In DNA, the CDR3 is TGTGCCAGCAGTGACAAAACCGGGGAGCTGTTTTTT.

This clone came up a few times. DNA for the CDR3: TGTGCCAGTAGTTCCAAGGACAGGTTCACCGGGGAGCTGTTTTTT. Its protein is CASSSKDRFTGELFF. V and J are TRBV19 and TRBJ2-2, with 7 bases lining up with TRBD1. Per the germline V gene, CDR1 is LNHDA and CDR2 is SQIVND (reference sequence). The ends lost 5 bases at V and 4 bases at J; junction bases unmatched: 7. The CDR3 consists of 15 residues.

The V and J genes are TRBV3-1 (or the pseudogene TRBV3-2) and TRBJ1-4, with D perhaps matching TRBD1 (6 bases). From germline, CDR1 is LGHDT and CDR2 YNNKEL (reference sequence). V lost 4 bases and J 10 bases, leaving 22 bases between the germline ends. The CDR3 loop spans 16 amino acids. This CDR3 is CASSPTSASGEGKLFF. Here the CDR3 DNA reads TGTGCCAGCAGCCCCACCTCCGCTTCAGGGGAGGGAAAACTGTTTTTT.

This chain connects TRBV5-1 to TRBJ2-3; D is possibly TRBD2 (6 bases). This CDR3 is built from 15 residues. V dropped 4 bases and J dropped 2 bases, with 14 bases sitting between them. Germline-derived CDR1 and CDR2 are SGHRS and YFSETQ. CDR3 in amino acids: CASSAGLQNTDTQYF. CDR3 coding DNA: TGCGCCAGCAGCGCGGGACTCCAGAACACAGATACGCAGTATTTT.

This rearrangement joins TRBV9 to TRBJ2-3, with 8 bases matching TRBD2. Unmatched junction bases numbered 2, after V lost 0 bases and J lost 2 bases. Per the germline V gene, CDR1 is SGDLS and CDR2 is YYNGEE. This CDR3 is 15 amino acids long. The CDR3 bases are TGTGCCAGCAGCGTAGCAGCGGGGGCCACAGATACGCAGTATTTT. It translates to CASSVAAGATDTQYF.

This clone was observed a handful of times. V usage is TRBV11-3 and J usage is TRBJ2-1; weak D call: TRBD2 (6 bases). Trimming removed 6 bases from V and 7 bases from J, with 10 bases in between. The CDR3 loop spans 12 amino acids. Germline CDR1 SGHNT, CDR2 YENEEA. CDR3 sequence: CASSPGENEQFF. CDR3 bases: TGTGCCAGCAGTCCGGGGGAGAATGAGCAGTTCTTC.

The chain employs TRBV15 and TRBJ2-7, with D possibly being TRBD2 (6 bases). The CDR3 contains 15 residues. V shed 5 bases and J shed 0 bases, with 14 bases lying between them. The germline gives CDR1 LNHNV, CDR2 YYDKDF (reference sequence). In nucleotides, the CDR3 is TGTGCCACCAGCCCGGGGCCCGGGAGCTCCTACGAGCAGTACGTC. As protein: CATSPGPGSSYEQYV.

The chain has TRBV7-3 and TRBJ2-5; TRBD2 matches at 11 bases. The trim removed 4 bases at V and 5 bases at J, leaving 0 bases unmatched. The CDR3 runs 13 residues. Germline CDR1 and CDR2: SGHTA and FQGTGA. CDR3 protein: CASSWTSGETQYF. The CDR3 coding sequence is TGTGCCAGCAGCTGGACTAGCGGGGAGACCCAGTACTTC.

This clone turned up a few times. The chain is built from TRBV27 and TRBJ1-6, with 7 nucleotides matching TRBD1. Germline trimming cut 2 bases from V and 0 bases from J; bases unmatched to any gene: 7. Germline values: CDR1 MNHEY, CDR2 SMNVEV (reference sequence). CDR3 length: 18 residues. CDR3 protein: CASSLRQGASSYNSPLHF. CDR3 in DNA: TGTGCCAGCAGTTTAAGACAGGGCGCTAGCTCCTATAATTCACCCCTCCACTTT.

The V and J genes are TRBV19 and TRBJ2-1; TRBD1 matches 7 bases. Losses at the gene ends were 6 bases for V and 1 base for J; bases not matched to a gene: 3. The CDR3 sequence is 14 residues long. Germline-derived CDR1 and CDR2 are LNHDA and SQIVND (reference sequence). In DNA, the CDR3 is TGTGCCAGTAGGTCAGGGGGATCCTACAATGAGCAGTTCTTC. This gives the protein CASRSGGSYNEQFF.

The rearrangement joins TRBV24-1 to TRBJ2-5; the match to TRBD2 covers 10 bases. CDR3 length: 14 residues. V gave up 5 bases and J gave up 4 bases; unmatched junction bases: 3. In germline, CDR1 is KGHDR, CDR2 SFDVKD. The CDR3 protein is CATSAVAGGETQYF. The DNA for the CDR3 is TGTGCCACCAGTGCCGTAGCGGGAGGAGAGACCCAGTACTTC.

The chain employs TRBV10-1 and TRBJ2-5; 8 bases match TRBD2. This CDR3 spans 15 amino acids. V trimming: 9 bases; J trimming: 1 base; junction bases outside the gene matches: 10. Germline V gene lookup returns CDR1 WNHNN and CDR2 SYGVQD (reference sequence). The CDR3 loop is CASAVSGAIQETQYF. The CDR3 DNA reads as TGCGCCAGTGCCGTTAGCGGGGCCATCCAAGAGACCCAGTACTTC.

The rearrangement joins TRBV19 to TRBJ2-3; 7 nucleotides line up with TRBD1. CDR1 is LNHDA, CDR2 SQIVND, per germline (reference sequence). This CDR3 contains 14 residues. V lost 10 bases, J lost 0 bases, and 7 bases stayed unmatched. CDR3 amino acids: CATSDRASTDTQYF. CDR3 DNA sequence: TGTGCCACCTCCGACAGGGCAAGCACAGATACGCAGTATTTT.

The chain has TRBV9 and TRBJ1-5; no clear D. Trimming cost V 4 bases and J 1 base, with 6 bases left between them. Germline V CDR1 and CDR2: SGDLS, YYNGEE. The CDR3 has 13 residues. The CDR3 nucleotides are TGTGCCAGCAGCCCAGGCAGCAATCAGCCCCAGCATTTT. It is translated as CASSPGSNQPQHF.

V gene TRBV7-8 combines with J gene TRBJ2-4, with D possibly matching TRBD2 (6 bases). V was shortened by 1 base and J by 2 bases, with 15 bases between the two germline ends. The germline CDR1 and CDR2 sequences are SGHVS and FQNEAQ. This CDR3 has 17 amino acids. Here the CDR3 reads CASSLGAGRVTKNIQYF. The CDR3 nucleotides read TGTGCCAGCAGCTTAGGGGCGGGAAGGGTAACCAAAAACATTCAGTACTTC.

The chain employs TRBV19 and TRBJ2-1; 14 bases align to TRBD2. The CDR3 loop spans 18 amino acids. The V gene's germline CDR1 is LNHDA and CDR2 SQIVND (reference sequence). After removal of 4 bases from V and 7 bases from J, the junction contained 12 bases not matched to a gene. CDR3 coding DNA: TGTGCCAGTAGTACTGGACTAGCGGGAGGCCTCGGGTGGAATGAGCAGTTCTTC. Its translation is CASSTGLAGGLGWNEQFF. Variable domain in full (rest from reference TRBV19 and TRBJ2-1): DGGITQSPKYLFRKEGQNVTLSCEQNLNHDAMYWYRQDPGQGLRLIYYSQIVNDFQKGDIAEGYSVSREKKESFPLTVTSAQKNPTAFYLCASSTGLAGGLGWNEQFFGPGTRLTVL.

The chain links TRBV3-1 (or the pseudogene TRBV3-2) to TRBJ1-2, with a tentative D call TRBD1 (6 bases). The CDR3 has 12 residues. Per the germline V gene, CDR1 is LGHDT and CDR2 is YNNKEL (reference sequence). With 3 bases removed from V and 8 bases from J, the gap between germline ends came to 10 bases. Written as DNA, the CDR3 is TGTGCCAGCAGCCAGGGGGCTCGGGGCTACACCTTC. It codes for CASSQGARGYTF.